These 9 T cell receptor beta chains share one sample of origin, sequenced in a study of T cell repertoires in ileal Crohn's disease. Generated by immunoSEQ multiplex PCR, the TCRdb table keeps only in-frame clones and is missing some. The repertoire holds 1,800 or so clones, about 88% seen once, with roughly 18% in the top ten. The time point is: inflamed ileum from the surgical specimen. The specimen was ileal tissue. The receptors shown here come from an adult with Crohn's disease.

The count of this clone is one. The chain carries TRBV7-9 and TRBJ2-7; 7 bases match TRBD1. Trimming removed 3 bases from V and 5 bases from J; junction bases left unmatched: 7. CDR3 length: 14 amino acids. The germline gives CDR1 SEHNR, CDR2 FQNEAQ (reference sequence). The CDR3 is CASSFIRGLDEQYF. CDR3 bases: TGTGCCAGCAGCTTTATAAGGGGGCTGGACGAGCAGTACTTC.

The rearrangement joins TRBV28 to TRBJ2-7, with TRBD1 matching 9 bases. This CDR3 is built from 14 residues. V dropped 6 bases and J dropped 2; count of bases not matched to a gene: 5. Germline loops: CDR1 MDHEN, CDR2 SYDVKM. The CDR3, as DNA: TGTGCCAGCAGCCGCCGGGACAGGGCCTACGAGCAGTACTTC. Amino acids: CASSRRDRAYEQYF.

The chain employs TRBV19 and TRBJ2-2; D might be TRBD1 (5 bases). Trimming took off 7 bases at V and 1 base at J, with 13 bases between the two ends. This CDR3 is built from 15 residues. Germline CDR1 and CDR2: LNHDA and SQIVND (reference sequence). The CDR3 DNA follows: TGTGCCAGTAAACAGGAAGTAGTGAACACCGGGGAGCTGTTTTTT. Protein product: CASKQEVVNTGELFF.

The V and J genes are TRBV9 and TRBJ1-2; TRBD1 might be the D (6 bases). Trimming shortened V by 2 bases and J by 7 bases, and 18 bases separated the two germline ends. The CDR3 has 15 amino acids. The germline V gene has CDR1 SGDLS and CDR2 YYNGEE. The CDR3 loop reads CASSVGPQGRSGYTF. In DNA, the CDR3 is TGTGCCAGCAGCGTTGGCCCCCAGGGGAGGTCTGGCTACACCTTC.

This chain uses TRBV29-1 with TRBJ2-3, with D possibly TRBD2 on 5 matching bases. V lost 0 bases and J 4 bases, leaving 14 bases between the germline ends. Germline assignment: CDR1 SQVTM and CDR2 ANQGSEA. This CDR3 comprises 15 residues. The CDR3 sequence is CSVEESGKNADTQYF. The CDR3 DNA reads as TGCAGCGTTGAAGAGTCGGGGAAGAATGCAGATACGCAGTATTTT.

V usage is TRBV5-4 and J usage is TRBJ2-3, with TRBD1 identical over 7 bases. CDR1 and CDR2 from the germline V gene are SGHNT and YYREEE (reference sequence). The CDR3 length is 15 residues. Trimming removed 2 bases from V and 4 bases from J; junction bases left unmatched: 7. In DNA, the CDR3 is TGTGCCAGCAGCTTTACCCGGGACAGACCAGATACGCAGTATTTT. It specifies CASSFTRDRPDTQYF.

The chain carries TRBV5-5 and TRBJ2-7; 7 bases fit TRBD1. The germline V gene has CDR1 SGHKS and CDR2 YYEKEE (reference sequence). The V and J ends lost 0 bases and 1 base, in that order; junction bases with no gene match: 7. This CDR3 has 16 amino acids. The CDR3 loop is CASSLATGKLSYEQYF. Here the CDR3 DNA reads TGTGCCAGCAGCTTGGCGACAGGGAAGCTTTCCTACGAGCAGTACTTC.

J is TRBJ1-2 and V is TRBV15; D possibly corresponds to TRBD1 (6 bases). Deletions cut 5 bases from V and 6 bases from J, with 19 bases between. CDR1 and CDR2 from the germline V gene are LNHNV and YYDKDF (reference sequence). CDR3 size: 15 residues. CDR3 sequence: CATSWGSGTKNGYTF. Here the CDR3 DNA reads TGTGCCACCAGCTGGGGATCCGGGACAAAGAATGGCTACACCTTC.

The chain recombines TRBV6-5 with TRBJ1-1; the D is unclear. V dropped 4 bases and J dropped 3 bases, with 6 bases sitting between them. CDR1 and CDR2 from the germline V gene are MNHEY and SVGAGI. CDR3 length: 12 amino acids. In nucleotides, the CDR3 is TGTGCCAGCAGTTCTTGGGACACTGAAGCTTTCTTT. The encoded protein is CASSSWDTEAFF.